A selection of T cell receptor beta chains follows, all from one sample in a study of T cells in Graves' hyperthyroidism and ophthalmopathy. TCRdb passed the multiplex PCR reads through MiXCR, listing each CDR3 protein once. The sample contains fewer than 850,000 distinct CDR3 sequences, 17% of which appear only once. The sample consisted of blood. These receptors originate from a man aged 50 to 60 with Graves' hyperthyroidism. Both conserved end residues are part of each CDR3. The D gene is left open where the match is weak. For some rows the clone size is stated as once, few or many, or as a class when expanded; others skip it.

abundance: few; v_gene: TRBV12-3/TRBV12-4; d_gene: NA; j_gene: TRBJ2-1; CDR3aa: CASSTDRRVEFF; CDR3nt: TGTGCCAGCAGCACCGACAGGCGGGTGGAGTTCTTC
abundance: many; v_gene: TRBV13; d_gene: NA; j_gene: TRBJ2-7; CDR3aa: CASSLTLGRTYEQYF; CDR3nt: TGTGCCAGCAGCTTAACACTGGGCCGAACCTACGAGCAGTACTTC
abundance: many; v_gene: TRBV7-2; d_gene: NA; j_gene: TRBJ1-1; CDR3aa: CASSFQRDTEAFF; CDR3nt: TGTGCCAGCAGCTTTCAGCGGGACACTGAAGCTTTCTTT
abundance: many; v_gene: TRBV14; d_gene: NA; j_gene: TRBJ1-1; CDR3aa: CASSQSRFSGEAFF; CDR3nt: TGTGCCAGCAGCCAATCTCGATTCTCGGGTGAAGCTTTCTTT
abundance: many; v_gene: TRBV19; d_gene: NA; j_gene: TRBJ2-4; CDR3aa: CASSIQGAKNIQYF; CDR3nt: TGTGCCAGTAGTATACAGGGGGCCAAAAACATTCAGTACTTC
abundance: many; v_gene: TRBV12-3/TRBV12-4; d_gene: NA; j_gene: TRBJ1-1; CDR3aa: CASSQTSGIAEAFF; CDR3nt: TGTGCCAGCAGCCAAACCTCAGGGATAGCTGAAGCTTTCTTT
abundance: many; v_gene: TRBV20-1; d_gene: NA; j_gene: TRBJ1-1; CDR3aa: CSAYQGTEAFF; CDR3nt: TGCAGTGCATATCAGGGGACTGAAGCTTTCTTT
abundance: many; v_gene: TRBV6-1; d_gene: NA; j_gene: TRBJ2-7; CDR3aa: CASTQQEGSYEQYF; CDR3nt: TGTGCCAGCACCCAACAGGAGGGGTCCTACGAGCAGTACTTC
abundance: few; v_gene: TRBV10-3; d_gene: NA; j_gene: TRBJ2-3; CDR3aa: CAISESPYTQYF; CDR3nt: TGTGCCATCAGTGAGTCACCTTATACGCAGTATTTT
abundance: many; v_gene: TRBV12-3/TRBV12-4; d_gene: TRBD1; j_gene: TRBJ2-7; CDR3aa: CASRPGQGAREQYF; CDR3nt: TGTGCCAGCAGGCCGGGACAGGGGGCGCGTGAGCAGTACTTC
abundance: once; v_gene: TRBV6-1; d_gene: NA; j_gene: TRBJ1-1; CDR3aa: CASSRDKFMNTEAFF; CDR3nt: TGTGCCAGCAGCCGCGACAAGTTTATGAACACTGAAGCTTTCTTT
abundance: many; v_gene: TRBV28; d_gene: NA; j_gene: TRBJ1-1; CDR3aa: CASSPSPPIFGTEGTEAFF; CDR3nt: TGTGCCAGCAGTCCCTCGCCCCCTATATTCGGGACTGAGGGCACTGAAGCTTTCTTT
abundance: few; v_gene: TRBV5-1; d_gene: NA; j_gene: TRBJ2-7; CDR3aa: CASSVQGEQYF; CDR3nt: TGCGCCAGCAGCGTACAGGGCGAGCAGTACTTC
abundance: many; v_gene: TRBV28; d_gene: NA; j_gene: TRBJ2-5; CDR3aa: CASSFPPTGRHETQYF; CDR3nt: TGTGCCAGCAGTTTTCCCCCGACAGGCCGGCACGAGACCCAGTACTTC
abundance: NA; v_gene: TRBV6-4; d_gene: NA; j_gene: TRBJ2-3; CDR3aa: CASSEQSTDTQYF; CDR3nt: TGTGCCAGCAGCGAGCAAAGCACAGATACGCAGTATTTT
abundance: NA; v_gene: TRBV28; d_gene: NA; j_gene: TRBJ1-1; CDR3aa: CASMSPKDTEAFF; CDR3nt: TGTGCCAGCATGTCCCCCAAGGACACTGAAGCTTTCTTT
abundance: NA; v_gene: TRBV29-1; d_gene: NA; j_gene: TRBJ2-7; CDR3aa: CSVPGERRAYEQYF; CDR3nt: TGCAGCGTTCCAGGGGAGCGCCGGGCCTACGAGCAGTACTTC
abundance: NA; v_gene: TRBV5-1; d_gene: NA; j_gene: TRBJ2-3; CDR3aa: CASSWGPSTDTQYF; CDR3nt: TGCGCCAGCAGCTGGGGACCTAGCACAGATACGCAGTATTTT
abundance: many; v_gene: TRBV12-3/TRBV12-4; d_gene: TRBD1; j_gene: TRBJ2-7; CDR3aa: CASAQVPGQGVTEQYF; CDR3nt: TGTGCCAGCGCGCAGGTCCCGGGACAGGGTGTGACCGAGCAGTACTTC
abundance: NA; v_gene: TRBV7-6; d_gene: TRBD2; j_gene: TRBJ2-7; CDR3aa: CASSSGRGLAGPYEQYF; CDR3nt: TGTGCCAGCAGCTCGGGGCGAGGACTAGCGGGACCCTACGAGCAGTACTTC
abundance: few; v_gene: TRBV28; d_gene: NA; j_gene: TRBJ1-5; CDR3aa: CASSLPTKGLGNQPQHF; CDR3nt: TGTGCCAGCAGTTTACCAACGAAGGGGTTGGGGAATCAGCCCCAGCATTTT
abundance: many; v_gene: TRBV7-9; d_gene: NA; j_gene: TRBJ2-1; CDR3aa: CASSLFNEQFF; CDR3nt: TGTGCCAGCAGCTTATTCAATGAGCAGTTCTTC
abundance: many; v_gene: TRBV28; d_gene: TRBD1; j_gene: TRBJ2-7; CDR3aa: CASSLHGTGYYEQYF; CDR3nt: TGTGCCAGCAGTTTACACGGGACAGGGTACTACGAGCAGTACTTC
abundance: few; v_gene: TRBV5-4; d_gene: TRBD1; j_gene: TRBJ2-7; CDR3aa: CASSLPGQGEYEQYF; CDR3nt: TGTGCCAGCAGCTTACCGGGACAGGGAGAATACGAGCAGTACTTC
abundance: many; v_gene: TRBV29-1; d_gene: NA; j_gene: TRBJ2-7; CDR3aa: CSVESDGGVYEQYF; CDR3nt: TGCAGCGTTGAGTCCGACGGGGGCGTCTACGAGCAGTACTTC
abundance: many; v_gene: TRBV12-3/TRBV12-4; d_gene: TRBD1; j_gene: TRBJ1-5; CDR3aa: CASSLGQGFARNQPQHF; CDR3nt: TGTGCCAGCAGTTTGGGACAGGGTTTTGCACGCAATCAGCCCCAGCATTTT
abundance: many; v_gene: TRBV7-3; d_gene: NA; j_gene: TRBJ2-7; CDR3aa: CAPPTNEQYF; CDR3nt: TGTGCCCCTCCAACGAACGAGCAGTACTTC
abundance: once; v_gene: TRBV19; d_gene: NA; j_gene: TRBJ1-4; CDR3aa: CASRRGATNGKLFF; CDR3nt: TGTGCCAGTAGGCGGGGTGCAACTAATGGAAAACTGTTTTTT
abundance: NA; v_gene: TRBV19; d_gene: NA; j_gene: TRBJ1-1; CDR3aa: CASSIAGGTLNTEAFF; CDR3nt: TGTGCCAGTAGTATCGCCGGAGGGACCCTTAACACTGAAGCTTTCTTT
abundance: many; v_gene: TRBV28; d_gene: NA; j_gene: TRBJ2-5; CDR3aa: CASSLLGRGVETQYF; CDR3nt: TGTGCCAGCAGTTTACTCGGGAGAGGGGTGGAGACCCAGTACTTC